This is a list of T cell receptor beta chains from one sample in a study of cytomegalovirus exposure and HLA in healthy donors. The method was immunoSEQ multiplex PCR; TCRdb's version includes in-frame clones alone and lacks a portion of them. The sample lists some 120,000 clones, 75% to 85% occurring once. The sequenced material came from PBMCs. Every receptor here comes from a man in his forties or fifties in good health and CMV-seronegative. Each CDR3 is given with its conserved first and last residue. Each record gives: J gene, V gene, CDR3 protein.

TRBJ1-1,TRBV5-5,CASRYGQTNTEAFF
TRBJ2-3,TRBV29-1,CSVAHDTQYF
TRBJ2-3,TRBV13,CASSPYSLTSTDTQYF
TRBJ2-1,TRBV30,CAWSIGQGPYNEQFF
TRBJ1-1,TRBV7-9,CASSPPSRGMNTEAFF
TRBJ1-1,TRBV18,CASSPLSNTEAFF
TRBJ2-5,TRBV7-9,CASSPGPGRQAQETQYF
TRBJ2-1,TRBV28,CASAWGDRNYNEQFF
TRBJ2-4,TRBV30,CAWTVGGLGNIQYF
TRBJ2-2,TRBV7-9,CASSLTGGNTGELFF
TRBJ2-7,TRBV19,CASSFGTSGATYEQYF
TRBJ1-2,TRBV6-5,CASSYSSLGDTYGYTF
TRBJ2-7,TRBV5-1,CASSPAGSTGGWYEQYF
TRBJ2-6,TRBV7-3,CASSLTGRYSGANVLTF
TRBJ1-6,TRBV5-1,CASSEGANSPLHF
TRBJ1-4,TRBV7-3,CASSSRTGDEKLFF
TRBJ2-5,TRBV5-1,CASSYDKSQETQYF
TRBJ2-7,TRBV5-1,CASSRGTSGLDEQYF
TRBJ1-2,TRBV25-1,CASSDRVVGYTF
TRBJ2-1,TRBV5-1,CASSPPGLVNEQFF
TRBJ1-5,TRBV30,CAWSVLTGNQPQHF
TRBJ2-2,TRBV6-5,CASGTSGPGELFF
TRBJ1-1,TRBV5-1,CASSLNGVNTEAFF
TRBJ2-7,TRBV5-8,CASSVEIVEYF
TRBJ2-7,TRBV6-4,CASSPGTGYEQYF
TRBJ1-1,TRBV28,CASSPDRVTEAFF
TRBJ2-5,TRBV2,CARGGTALGETQYF
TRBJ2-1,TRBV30,CAWGPLWQREVGDEQFF
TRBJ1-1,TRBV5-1,CASSSGTGNTEAFF
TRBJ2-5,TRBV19,CASSIGGQANQETQYF
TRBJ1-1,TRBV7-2,CASSPLGGQGDTEAFF
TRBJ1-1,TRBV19,CATSQGLTTEAFF
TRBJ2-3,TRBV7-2,CASSLGGGGSSTDTQYF
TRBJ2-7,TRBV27,CASTGASGNYEQYF
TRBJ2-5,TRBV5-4,CASSRSAGVREETQYF
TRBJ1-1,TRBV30,CAWSPMDRENTEAFF
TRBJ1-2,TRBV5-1,CASSHGTGGLAYGYTF
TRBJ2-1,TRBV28,CASSGTHSEQFF
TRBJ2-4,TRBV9,CASSVGVGTKNIQYF
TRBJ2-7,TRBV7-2,CAGSSGLGEQYF
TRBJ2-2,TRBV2,CASSVVRGGQGELFF
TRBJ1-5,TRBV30,CAWSVGDRLNQPQHF
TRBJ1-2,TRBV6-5,CASSYAQGRSYGYTF
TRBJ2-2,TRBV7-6,CASRGFTGELFF
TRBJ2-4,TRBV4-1,CASSQVITDLAKNIQYF
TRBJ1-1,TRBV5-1,CASSDRVPLNTEAFF
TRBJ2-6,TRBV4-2,CASSQVSGGHSGANVLTF
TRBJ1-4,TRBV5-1,CASRPGTGGTNEKLFF
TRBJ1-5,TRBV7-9,CASSSQGGQPQHF
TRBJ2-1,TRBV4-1,CASSQDPQGGAGGRNEQFF
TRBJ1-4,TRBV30,CAWSVTAGNEKLFF